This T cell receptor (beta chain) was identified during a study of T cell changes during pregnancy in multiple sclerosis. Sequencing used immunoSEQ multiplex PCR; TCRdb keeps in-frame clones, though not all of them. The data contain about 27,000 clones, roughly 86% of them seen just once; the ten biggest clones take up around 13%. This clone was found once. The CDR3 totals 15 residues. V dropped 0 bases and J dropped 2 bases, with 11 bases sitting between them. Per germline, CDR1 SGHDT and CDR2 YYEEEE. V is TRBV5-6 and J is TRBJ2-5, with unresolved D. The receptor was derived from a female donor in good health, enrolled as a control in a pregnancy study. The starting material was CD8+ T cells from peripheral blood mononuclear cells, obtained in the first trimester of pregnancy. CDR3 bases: TGTGCCAGCAGCTTGGAAATTAGAGTTCAAGAGACCCAGTACTTC. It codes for CASSLEIRVQETQYF.